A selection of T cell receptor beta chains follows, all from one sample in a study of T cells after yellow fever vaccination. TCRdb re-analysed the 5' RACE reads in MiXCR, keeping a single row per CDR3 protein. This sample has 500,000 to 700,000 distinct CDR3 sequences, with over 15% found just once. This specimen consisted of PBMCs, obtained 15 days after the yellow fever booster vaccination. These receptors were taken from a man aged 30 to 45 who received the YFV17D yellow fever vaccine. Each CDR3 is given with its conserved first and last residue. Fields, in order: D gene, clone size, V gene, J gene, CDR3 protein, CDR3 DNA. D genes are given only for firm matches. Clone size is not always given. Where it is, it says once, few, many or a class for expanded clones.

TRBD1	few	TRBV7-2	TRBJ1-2	CASSYGVEGAGGYTF	TGTGCCAGCAGCTACGGGGTTGAGGGGGCAGGCGGCTACACCTTC
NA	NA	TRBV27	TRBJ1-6	CASSQGQYNSPLHF	TGTGCCAGCAGCCAAGGACAGTATAATTCACCCCTCCACTTT
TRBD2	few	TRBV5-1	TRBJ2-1	CASSLGGTSGRLEQFF	TGCGCCAGCAGCTTGGGGGGGACTAGCGGGAGACTCGAGCAGTTCTTC
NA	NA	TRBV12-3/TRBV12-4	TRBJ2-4	CASSFLGVHGNIQYF	TGTGCCAGCAGTTTTCTTGGTGTCCACGGAAACATTCAGTACTTC
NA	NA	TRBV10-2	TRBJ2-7	CASGSGASASVQEYF	TGCGCCAGCGGGTCGGGGGCTAGTGCCTCTGTTCAGGAGTACTTC
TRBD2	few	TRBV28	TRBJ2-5	CASRPGLALQETQYF	TGTGCCAGCAGGCCGGGACTAGCGTTACAAGAGACCCAGTACTTC
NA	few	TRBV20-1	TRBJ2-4	CSAGLATVGIQYF	TGCAGTGCCGGGTTAGCGACCGTAGGCATTCAGTACTTC
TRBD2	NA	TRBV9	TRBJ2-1	CASSALAGPSYNEQFF	TGTGCCAGCAGCGCCCTAGCGGGGCCCTCCTACAATGAGCAGTTCTTC
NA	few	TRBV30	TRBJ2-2	CAWAQGRGANLNTGELFF	TGTGCCTGGGCCCAAGGAAGGGGGGCAAACCTGAACACCGGGGAGCTGTTTTTT
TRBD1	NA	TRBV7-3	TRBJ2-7	CASSLGQGHSYEQYF	TGTGCCAGCAGCTTGGGACAGGGACACTCCTACGAGCAGTACTTC
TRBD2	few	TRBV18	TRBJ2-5	CASSPGTSQQETQYF	TGTGCCAGCTCGCCAGGGACTAGCCAACAAGAGACCCAGTACTTC
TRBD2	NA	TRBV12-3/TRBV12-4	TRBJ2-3	CASSVRGLAGIRPSTDTQYF	TGTGCCAGCTCGGTTCGGGGACTAGCGGGAATACGCCCTAGCACAGATACGCAGTATTTT
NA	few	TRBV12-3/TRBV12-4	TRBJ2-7	CASSLDLSEQYF	TGTGCCAGCAGTTTAGACCTCTCCGAGCAGTACTTC
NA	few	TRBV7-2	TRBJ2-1	CASSWSVNEQFF	TGTGCCAGCAGCTGGAGCGTGAATGAGCAGTTCTTC
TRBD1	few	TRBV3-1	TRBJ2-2	CASSPSGTGLRELFF	TGTGCCAGCAGCCCCTCCGGGACAGGATTAAGGGAGCTGTTTTTT
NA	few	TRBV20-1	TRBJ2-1	CSAPRGPSGNEQFF	TGCAGTGCTCCTCGGGGCCCGTCGGGCAATGAGCAGTTCTTC
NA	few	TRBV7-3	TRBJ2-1	CASSLKGGVGEQFF	TGTGCCAGCAGCTTAAAGGGTGGGGTGGGTGAGCAGTTCTTC
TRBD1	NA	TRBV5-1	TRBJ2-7	CASSLGRDRTSYEQYF	TGCGCCAGCAGCTTGGGGCGGGACAGGACCTCCTACGAGCAGTACTTC
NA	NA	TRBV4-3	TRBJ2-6	CASSHRISGANVLTF	TGCGCCAGCAGCCATAGGATCTCTGGGGCCAACGTCCTGACTTTC
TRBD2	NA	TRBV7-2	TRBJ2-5	CASSSVAGAAGETQYF	TGTGCCAGCAGCTCAGTAGCGGGAGCTGCGGGGGAGACCCAGTACTTC
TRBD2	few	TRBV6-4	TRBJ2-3	CASSEWGEGPTDTQYF	TGTGCCAGCAGTGAATGGGGGGAGGGCCCCACAGATACGCAGTATTTT
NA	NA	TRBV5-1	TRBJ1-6	CASSFQGPNSPLHF	TGCGCCAGCAGCTTTCAGGGACCGAATTCACCCCTCCACTTT
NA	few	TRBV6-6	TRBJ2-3	CASSSWTKDTQYF	TGTGCCAGCAGTTCTTGGACCAAGGATACGCAGTATTTT
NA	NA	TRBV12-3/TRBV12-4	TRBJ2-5	CASSGQEFQETQYF	TGTGCCAGCAGTGGGCAGGAGTTCCAAGAGACCCAGTACTTC